Included here is one TCR beta chain sequence, with context. This clonotype was seen many times. No antigen is known for it. The record has no base qualities; no much larger clone is one base away. There are 16 amino acids in the CDR3, from cysteine to phenylalanine inclusive. CDR3 DNA is the only sequence kept; it has 48 bases, read in frame from the first base. The germline V gene encodes CDR1 LGHNA and CDR2 YSLEER. V loses 1 base of germline sequence and J loses 0 bases, and the interval between the two ends is 12 bases. The data were produced on an Illumina HiSeq 2500. TCR beta libraries were prepared by quantitative 5'-RACE with molecular barcodes. In the source study's methods: Disease-linked TCR variants were identified with a new computational method built on a probabilistic model of VDJ rearrangement. TCRdb reprocessed the public reads (quality trimming at Q25 with fastp, clone calling with MiXCR) and kept in-frame beta chains. All rows with the same CDR3 protein become a single entry with the most common DNA and genes. These V and J calls originate from TCRdb's pipeline instead of the authors' own analysis. The sample includes some 800,000 distinct CDR3 sequences, with around 11% observed a single time. Of the sample, about 0.5% is held by the ten largest clones.

This entry comes from a study of CD8 T cells in ankylosing spondylitis (dated by TCRdb to the late 2010s). About the study as a whole: The study set out to find disease-linked TCR variants by profiling T cell receptor beta repertoires in ankylosing spondylitis patients and healthy donors. Samples of peripheral blood were taken, and for ankylosing spondylitis patients, synovial fluid was collected as well. The full study cohort comprised around 25 ankylosing spondylitis patients and about 110 healthy donors.

Results the study describes overall, beyond this receptor: The disease-linked clones were reported as significantly enriched in matched synovial fluid samples from ankylosing spondylitis patients. Some motif variants were previously reported in synovial fluid and blood of reactive arthritis patients, suggesting common disease-initiation mechanisms. A TCR beta motif made up of 7 to 9 highly homologous amino acid variants appeared to be characteristic of blood from ankylosing spondylitis patients. In peripheral blood, the disease-linked clones were found at relatively low frequencies and had a CD8+ phenotype.

The rearranged chain carries TRBV4-3 and TRBJ1-1; TRBD1 is a possible D gene, resting on 6 matching bases. This TCR was recovered from a male donor with ankylosing spondylitis. The sequenced sample was blood, either unsorted or a sorted T cell fraction (not recorded which). DNA sequence: TGCGCCAGCAGCCAAGTTTGGACAGCTCTGAACACTGAAGCTTTCTTT. The resulting protein is CASSQVWTALNTEAFF.